These 27 T cell receptor beta chains were all obtained from the same sample, sequenced in a study of T cells after yellow fever vaccination. One entry per CDR3 protein results from TCRdb running MiXCR on the 5' RACE reads. The table shows some 300,000 distinct CDR3 sequences, with about 10% occurring only once. The sample was CD4+ T cells sorted from PBMCs, taken 5 days after the yellow fever booster vaccination. These receptors were collected from a young man who received the YFV17D yellow fever vaccine.

This clonotype was recorded at least ten times. This chain connects TRBV4-3 to TRBJ1-5; a possible D gene is TRBD1 (5 bases). CDR1 and CDR2 (germline): LGHNA, YSLEER. V dropped 4 bases and J dropped 4 bases, with 8 bases sitting between them. The CDR3 totals 13 residues. CDR3 DNA sequence: TGCGCCAGCAGCCTGGGGGAGAATCAGCCCCAGCATTTT. Its translation is CASSLGENQPQHF.

This clonotype appeared a few times. J is TRBJ2-7 and V is TRBV5-1; 7 bases are a match to TRBD2. Germline CDR1 SGHRS, CDR2 YFSETQ. The CDR3 runs to 14 residues. V lost 1 base, J lost 5 bases, and 6 bases stayed unmatched. This CDR3 reads CASSLNQGGDEQYF. The CDR3 nucleotides read TGCGCCAGCAGCTTGAATCAGGGAGGGGACGAGCAGTACTTC.

This sequence joins TRBV2 and TRBJ1-6; TRBD1 matches at 9 bases. V dropped 8 bases and J dropped 9; count of bases not matched to a gene: 8. Germline values: CDR1 SNHLY, CDR2 FYNNEI. This CDR3 has 14 amino acids. This CDR3 is CASSVDRGGSPLHF. CDR3 in DNA: TGTGCCAGCTCGGTGGACAGGGGTGGTTCACCCCTCCACTTT.

The chain combines TRBV20-1 with TRBJ2-1; 7 nucleotides align to TRBD1. Trimming removed 1 base from V and 0 bases from J; junction bases left unmatched: 6. Germline lookup yields CDR1 DFQATT and CDR2 SNEGSKA (reference sequence). This CDR3 is 16 amino acids long. The CDR3 region is CSARVLQGVSYNEQFF. In DNA form, the CDR3 reads TGCAGTGCTAGAGTCCTCCAGGGGGTCTCCTACAATGAGCAGTTCTTC.

The chain employs TRBV20-1 and TRBJ2-3; D gene unclear. Germline V gives CDR1 DFQATT, CDR2 SNEGSKA (reference sequence). V lost 7 bases to trimming and J lost 0 bases, with 17 bases between them. The CDR3 is 15 residues long. The CDR3 protein is CSGGPGGFSTDTQYF. The CDR3 coding sequence is TGCAGTGGCGGTCCCGGCGGTTTCAGCACAGATACGCAGTATTTT.

This rearrangement joins TRBV7-2 to TRBJ2-7; D tentatively reads TRBD1 or TRBD2 (6 bases each). Germline CDR1 is SGHTA and CDR2 is FQGNSA. This CDR3 has 15 amino acids. Trimming shortened V by 4 bases and J by 6 bases, and 19 bases separated the two germline ends. The CDR3 bases are TGTGCCAGCAGCTCGGGACTCTTGGGGGCCGGCGAGCAGTACTTC. Translation: CASSSGLLGAGEQYF.

V gene TRBV7-9 combines with J gene TRBJ2-7; the D call may be TRBD1 or TRBD2 (5 bases each). The CDR3 is made up of 13 amino acids. The V end was cut by 5 bases, the J end by 4 bases, with 12 bases between. In germline, CDR1 is SEHNR, CDR2 FQNEAQ (reference sequence). The CDR3, as DNA: TGTGCCAGCAGCCAGGGACCATCATACGAGCAGTACTTC. Protein: CASSQGPSYEQYF.

The genes are TRBV5-4 and TRBJ1-1; TRBD1 aligns across 10 bases. The CDR3 sequence is 15 residues long. The V gene end was trimmed by 4 bases and the J gene end by 4 bases; junction bases not matched to a gene: 7. The germline V gene encodes CDR1 SGHNT and CDR2 YYREEE (reference sequence). For the CDR3, the DNA is TGTGCCAGCAGCCCTTGGACAGGGGGGCGCACTGAAGCTTTCTTT. Translated, it gives CASSPWTGGRTEAFF. The variable domain in full, with the rest retrieved from reference TRBV5-4 and TRBJ1-1, is ETGVTQSPTHLIKTRGQQVTLRCSSQSGHNTVSWYQQALGQGPQFIFQYYREEENGRGNFPPRFSGLQFPNYSSELNVNALELDDSALYLCASSPWTGGRTEAFFGQGTRLTVV.

This clonotype came up many times. The rearrangement uses TRBV5-1 and TRBJ2-2; 7 nucleotides align to TRBD2. V gave up 4 bases and J gave up 0 bases; unmatched junction bases: 3. CDR3 size: 15 residues. The germline V gene has CDR1 SGHRS and CDR2 YFSETQ. The CDR3 bases are TGCGCCAGCAGCCCGAGCGGGACGAACACCGGGGAGCTGTTTTTT. Amino acids: CASSPSGTNTGELFF.

The chain links TRBV5-1 to TRBJ1-1, with a tentative D call TRBD1 (5 bases). CDR3 length: 12 residues. Trimming left V 7 bases short and J 3 bases short, with 10 bases between. Germline values: CDR1 SGHRS, CDR2 YFSETQ. CDR3 protein: CASGGWDTEAFF. The CDR3 region has the DNA TGCGCCAGCGGGGGATGGGACACTGAAGCTTTCTTT. Using reference TRBV5-1 and TRBJ1-1 for the parts outside the CDR3, the full variable domain is KAGVTQTPRYLIKTRGQQVTLSCSPISGHRSVSWYQQTPGQGLQFLFEYFSETQRNKGNFPGRFSGRQFSNSRSEMNVSTLELGDSALYLCASGGWDTEAFFGQGTRLTVV.

This clonotype appeared a few times. V is TRBV11-3 and J is TRBJ2-1, with D maybe TRBD1 (6 bases). The germline CDR1 and CDR2 sequences are SGHNT and YENEEA. The CDR3 length is 14 residues. The ends were cut back, 5 bases at V and 9 bases at J, with 17 bases in the middle. The CDR3 is CASSVRGRVGEQFF. The CDR3 DNA follows: TGTGCCAGCAGCGTCAGGGGCAGAGTTGGTGAGCAGTTCTTC.

About this clonotype: A much larger clone sits a single nucleotide away, making a read error possible. The chain is built from TRBV5-1 and TRBJ1-5; 7 bases are shared with TRBD1. After removal of 4 bases from V and 9 bases from J, the junction contained 7 bases not matched to a gene. From germline, CDR1 is SGHRS and CDR2 YFSETQ. The CDR3 is 13 residues long. CDR3 sequence (DNA): TGCGCCAGCAGCACCACAGGGGACCTGCCCCAGCATTTT. Translating it yields CASSTTGDLPQHF.

There are many counts of this clonotype. The chain uses TRBV6-6 and TRBJ2-5; TRBD2 matches 7 bases. Germline CDR1 is MNHNY and CDR2 is SVGAGI (reference sequence). The CDR3 length is 14 residues. The V segment lost 2 bases and the J segment 3 bases; nucleotides outside the gene matches: 3. Here the CDR3 DNA reads TGTGCCAGCAGTTACGATGGGGGGGAAGAGACCCAGTACTTC. Translating gives CASSYDGGEETQYF.

The chain is built from TRBV7-8 and TRBJ2-4, with unresolved D. V lost 1 base and J 1 base, leaving 8 bases between the germline ends. This CDR3 has 15 residues. In germline, CDR1 is SGHVS, CDR2 FQNEAQ. In nucleotides, the CDR3 is TGTGCCAGCAGCTTAGGGGGTGCCGCCAAAAACATTCAGTACTTC. Translation: CASSLGGAAKNIQYF.

The chain has TRBV11-3 and TRBJ2-1, with TRBD1 matching 11 bases. V gave up 5 bases and J gave up 8 bases; unmatched junction bases: 5. There are 14 residues in the CDR3. Germline V gene sequence: CDR1 SGHNT, CDR2 YENEEA. CDR3 coding DNA: TGTGCCAGCAGCAGGACAGGGGGCTTGGATGAGCAGTTCTTC. It translates to CASSRTGGLDEQFF. The variable domain in full, completed from reference TRBV11-3 and TRBJ2-1, reads EAGVVQSPRYKIIEKKQPVAFWCNPISGHNTLYWYLQNLGQGPELLIRYENEEAVDDSQLPKDRFSAERLKGVDSTLKIQPAELGDSAVYLCASSRTGGLDEQFFGPGTRLTVL.

The chain links TRBV4-2 to TRBJ1-3, with D possibly TRBD1 on 5 matching bases. Trimming took off 1 base at V and 4 bases at J, with 14 bases between the two ends. CDR1 is LGHNA and CDR2 is YNFKEQ in the germline V gene. The CDR3 contains 16 residues. The CDR3 region is CASSQGVRGAGNTIYF. CDR3 DNA sequence: TGTGCCAGCAGCCAAGGTGTACGCGGGGCGGGAAACACCATATATTTT.

The gene calls are TRBV7-3 and TRBJ2-2; 7 positions agree with TRBD2. Trimming cost V 3 bases and J 5 bases; bases outside gene matches: 0. The length of the CDR3 is 13 residues. Germline V lookup: CDR1 SGHTA, CDR2 FQGTGA. The CDR3 spells CASSFGGTGELFF. The DNA of the CDR3 is TGTGCCAGCAGCTTCGGGGGGACCGGGGAGCTGTTTTTT.

This clonotype has a handful of counts. V is TRBV6-5 and J is TRBJ1-2; D gene unclear. V dropped 2 bases and J dropped 2 bases, with 9 bases sitting between them. The germline V gene has CDR1 MNHEY and CDR2 SVGAGI. CDR3 length equals 14 residues. The CDR3 region is CASSYDAGNYGYTF. The CDR3 nucleotides read TGTGCCAGCAGTTACGACGCGGGGAACTATGGCTACACCTTC.

This clonotype was detected only a few times. V usage is TRBV7-9 and J usage is TRBJ2-7; D could derive from TRBD1 or TRBD2 (5 bases each). The V gene lost 5 bases and the J gene lost 2 bases, with 13 bases spanning the gap. The CDR3 is 14 residues long. CDR1 and CDR2 from the germline V gene are SEHNR and FQNEAQ (reference sequence). CDR3 amino acids: CASSIGTDAYEQYF. CDR3 nucleotide sequence: TGTGCCAGCAGCATAGGGACGGACGCCTACGAGCAGTACTTC. Together with reference TRBV7-9 and TRBJ2-7, the CDR3 gives the full variable domain: DTGVSQNPRHKITKRGQNVTFRCDPISEHNRLYWYRQTLGQGPEFLTYFQNEAQLEKSRLLSDRFSAERPKGSFSTLEIQRTEQGDSAMYLCASSIGTDAYEQYFGPGTRLTVT.

The chain recombines TRBV6-2 or TRBV6-3 with TRBJ1-2; a possible D gene is TRBD1 (6 bases). Germline assignment: CDR1 MNHEY and CDR2 SVGEGT. This CDR3 region has 14 residues. V lost 6 bases, J lost 7 bases, and 18 bases lay in between. The DNA of the CDR3 is TGTGCCAGCAGCCGCGCGGGGGCTATTGCTGGCTACACCTTC. Translating it yields CASSRAGAIAGYTF.

In this sample, this clonotype turned up a few times. V and J are TRBV9 and TRBJ2-1, with 8 nucleotides matching TRBD2. The length of the CDR3 is 15 residues. Per the germline V gene, CDR1 is SGDLS and CDR2 is YYNGEE. V gave up 0 bases and J gave up 7 bases; unmatched junction bases: 6. The CDR3 is CASSVVSSGVNEQFF. DNA for the CDR3: TGTGCCAGCAGCGTAGTGAGTAGCGGGGTAAATGAGCAGTTCTTC. Complete variable domain (other parts from reference TRBV9 and TRBJ2-1): DSGVTQTPKHLITATGQRVTLRCSPRSGDLSVYWYQQSLDQGLQFLIQYYNGEERAKGNILERFSAQQFPDLHSELNLSSLELGDSALYFCASSVVSSGVNEQFFGPGTRLTVL.

This clonotype was counted a few times. The V gene is TRBV20-1, the J gene TRBJ1-2; D ambiguous. V lost 1 base and J 8 bases, leaving 14 bases between the germline ends. This CDR3 has 13 residues. Germline CDR1 DFQATT, CDR2 SNEGSKA (reference sequence). CDR3 sequence (DNA): TGCAGTGCTAGAGGTGGCCCCGGGTGGGGCTACACCTTC. This encodes CSARGGPGWGYTF.

This clonotype turned up a few times. The J gene is TRBJ1-1, the V gene TRBV6-6; no reliable D call. The CDR3 sequence is 11 residues long. Germline-derived CDR1 and CDR2 are MNHNY and SVGAGI (reference sequence). V lost 6 bases, J lost 3 bases, and 5 bases lay in between. CDR3 protein: CASRSYTEAFF. For the CDR3, the DNA is TGTGCCAGCAGATCTTACACTGAAGCTTTCTTT.

This clonotype was found a few times. The chain joins TRBV6-5 to TRBJ2-1; 11 bases fit TRBD2. CDR1 and CDR2 from the germline V gene are MNHEY and SVGAGI. The CDR3 runs to 16 residues. After removal of 7 bases from V and 6 bases from J, the junction contained 11 bases not matched to a gene. CDR3 residues: CASKASGGSLGNEQFF. Here the CDR3 DNA reads TGTGCCAGCAAGGCTAGCGGGGGGAGCCTCGGCAATGAGCAGTTCTTC.

This clonotype was picked up a small number of times. The V gene is TRBV6-5, the J gene TRBJ2-3; 7 bases are a match to TRBD2. Per the germline V gene, CDR1 is MNHEY and CDR2 is SVGAGI. This CDR3 is 14 amino acids long. V was clipped by 5 bases and J by 6 bases; unmatched bases: 8. The CDR3 sequence: CASSQRLAADTQYF. CDR3 sequence (DNA): TGTGCCAGCAGTCAAAGACTAGCTGCCGATACGCAGTATTTT.

This clonotype was counted a few times. The CDR3, as DNA: TGTGCCAGCAGCGTAGCCCCCGTGGGGTCCGAGCAGTACTTC. Encoded protein: CASSVAPVGSEQYF. This chain joins TRBV9 and TRBJ2-7; no clear D gene. There are 14 residues in the CDR3. V lost 0 bases, J lost 6 bases, and 13 bases lay in between. Germline V lookup: CDR1 SGDLS, CDR2 YYNGEE.

The gene calls are TRBV13 and TRBJ1-5; D might be TRBD1 (5 bases). The CDR3 covers 15 residues. Germline-derived CDR1 and CDR2 are PRHDT and FYEKMQ (reference sequence). V was trimmed by 5 bases and J by 10 bases, leaving 21 bases between them. The CDR3 sequence is CASSEGRRPSRPQHF. In nucleotides, the CDR3 is TGTGCCAGCAGCGAGGGACGGCGGCCGTCGCGCCCCCAGCATTTT.